What follows are 23 T cell receptor beta chains derived from one specimen sequenced in a study of Ad26.COV2.S vaccination and SARS-CoV-2 variants. Documented treatment: roughly 20 received Ad26.COV2.S at low or high dose, single or two shots; 5 received placebo; per-sample allocation not given. Repertoires come from day 63 after the first vaccine or placebo injection. Profiling relied on immunoSEQ multiplex PCR, and the TCRdb table lists in-frame clones only, not all of them. The data contain approximately 250,000 clones, around 90% of them singletons. The source was peripheral blood, collected in a trial of Ad26.COV2.S vaccine versus placebo. Receptor source: a person between 18 and 65 years old who received the Ad26.COV2.S COVID-19 vaccine or a placebo.

This chain uses TRBV1 with TRBJ2-5. TRBV1 is termed a pseudogene. This CDR3 has 14 residues. In DNA, the CDR3 is TGCACCAGCAGCCAAGATTGGGGGTTCGCTTTGCCGTACTTC. It codes for CTSSQDWGFALPYF.

This clone was seen just once. V is TRBV27 and J is TRBJ1-5; D is perhaps TRBD1 (6 bases). The CDR3 is made up of 13 amino acids. Trimming shortened V by 6 bases and J by 3 bases, and 9 bases separated the two germline ends. CDR1 and CDR2 (germline): MNHEY, SMNVEV (reference sequence). The CDR3 sequence is CASSRGPNQPQHF. The CDR3 nucleotides read TGTGCCAGCAGCCGGGGGCCCAATCAGCCCCAGCATTTT.

The rearrangement joins TRBV27 to TRBJ1-3; D possibly corresponds to TRBD1 (5 bases). Germline values: CDR1 MNHEY, CDR2 SMNVEV (reference sequence). V gave up 3 bases and J gave up 0 bases, with 9 bases separating them. This CDR3 is built from 15 residues. In DNA form, the CDR3 reads TGTGCCAGCAGTTTGAGGGGTCTCTCTGGAAACACCATATATTTT. Residues: CASSLRGLSGNTIYF.

This chain links TRBV6-6 with TRBJ2-2; TRBD1 might be the D (6 bases). V was cut by 6 bases and J by 3 bases, with 14 bases left in between. The CDR3 sequence is 15 residues long. CDR1 is MNHNY, CDR2 SVGAGI, per germline (reference sequence). The CDR3 DNA reads TGTGCCAGCAGACCAGGGGCGGCCTACACCGGGGAGCTGTTTTTT. Amino acid sequence: CASRPGAAYTGELFF.

This chain joins TRBV7-2 and TRBJ1-2, with a weak D call TRBD1 (5 bases). Germline CDR1 and CDR2: SGHTA and FQGNSA. The germline V and J ends were trimmed by 6 bases and 3 bases, with 11 bases remaining between them. This CDR3 is 13 amino acids long. Here the CDR3 reads CASRNGAYYGYTF. The CDR3 DNA reads TGTGCCAGCAGGAATGGGGCCTACTATGGCTACACCTTC.

The J gene is TRBJ1-1, the V gene TRBV3-1 (or the pseudogene TRBV3-2); 8 bases map to TRBD1. Germline V gene sequence: CDR1 LGHDT, CDR2 YNNKEL (reference sequence). V trimming: 3 bases; J trimming: 11 bases; junction bases outside the gene matches: 8. The CDR3 is made up of 13 amino acids. CDR3: CASSHQSGGTAFF. Here the CDR3 DNA reads TGTGCCAGCAGCCATCAGTCAGGGGGCACGGCTTTCTTT.

This clone was seen a single time. The V call is TRBV13, the J call TRBJ2-5; 10 bases are shared with TRBD1. The CDR3 sequence is 16 residues long. Germline CDR1 reads PRHDT; CDR2 reads FYEKMQ (reference sequence). V shed 0 bases, J shed 3 bases, and the junction held 4 bases outside the gene matches. The CDR3 sequence is CASSLGIGTGEETQYF. The CDR3 DNA is TGTGCCAGCAGCTTAGGCATCGGGACAGGGGAAGAGACCCAGTACTTC.

The chain recombines TRBV10-3 with TRBJ2-7; maybe TRBD1 (6 bases). Germline-derived CDR1 and CDR2 are ENHRY and SYGVKD. Trimming pared 3 bases from V and 2 bases from J, leaving 17 bases between. The CDR3 is 16 amino acids. The CDR3 DNA reads TGTGCCATCAGTGAAGGGGACAAGACACTAGCCTACGAGCAGTACTTC. Translated: CAISEGDKTLAYEQYF.

The chain uses TRBV6-6 and TRBJ1-5, with 8 bases identical to TRBD1. V trimming: 5 bases; J trimming: 2 bases; junction bases outside the gene matches: 5. Germline V CDR1 and CDR2: MNHNY, SVGAGI (reference sequence). The CDR3 covers 15 residues. The CDR3 reads CASSTGQGGNQPQHF. CDR3 coding DNA: TGTGCCAGCAGTACCGGACAGGGCGGCAATCAGCCCCAGCATTTT.

The chain has TRBV2 and TRBJ1-5; 7 bases agree with TRBD1. CDR3 length equals 13 residues. The germline V gene encodes CDR1 SNHLY and CDR2 FYNNEI. J lost 7 bases, V lost 6 bases, and 6 bases had no gene match. CDR3 bases: TGTGCCAGCAGGGAGACAGGGCCCCAGCCCCAGCATTTT. The encoded protein is CASRETGPQPQHF.

The chain carries TRBV3-1 (or the pseudogene TRBV3-2) and TRBJ1-6; D perhaps matches TRBD1 (6 bases). CDR1 and CDR2 (germline): LGHDT, YNNKEL (reference sequence). The CDR3 length is 14 residues. V lost 6 bases and J 7 bases, leaving 13 bases between the germline ends. The CDR3 coding sequence is TGTGCCAGCAGACAGACAGGTGGAAATTCACCCCTCCACTTT. Its protein product is CASRQTGGNSPLHF.

This chain links TRBV19 with TRBJ2-5; 7 bases match TRBD1. The CDR3 is made up of 13 amino acids. V lost 7 bases to trimming and J lost 5 bases; unmatched junction nucleotides: 7. Per the germline V gene, CDR1 is LNHDA and CDR2 is SQIVND (reference sequence). In DNA form, the CDR3 reads TGTGCCAGTACCTCAATACAGGGGGAGACCCAGTACTTC. As protein: CASTSIQGETQYF.

This chain connects TRBV9 to TRBJ2-3; D is unclear. Trimming took 5 bases from V and 0 from J, leaving 13 bases between them. The CDR3 runs 15 residues. Germline CDR1 reads SGDLS; CDR2 reads YYNGEE. The CDR3 DNA reads as TGTGCCAGCAGACGGGCGCTATCTAGCACAGATACGCAGTATTTT. It specifies CASRRALSSTDTQYF.

This clone was seen only once. The chain links TRBV7-2 to TRBJ2-7, with D maybe TRBD1 (5 bases). The CDR3 spans 12 residues. V shed 3 bases and J shed 3 bases, with 6 bases lying between them. The germline V gene encodes CDR1 SGHTA and CDR2 FQGNSA. This CDR3 reads CASSLDNYEQYF. The CDR3 region has the DNA TGTGCCAGCAGCTTGGACAACTACGAGCAGTACTTC.

The chain combines TRBV2 with TRBJ1-1; possible D gene TRBD1, 5 bases. CDR3 length: 13 amino acids. The germline V gene encodes CDR1 SNHLY and CDR2 FYNNEI. The V and J ends lost 6 bases and 1 base respectively, with 9 bases between them. CDR3 in amino acids: CASSLTENTEAFF. In DNA form, the CDR3 reads TGTGCCAGCAGCTTGACAGAGAACACTGAAGCTTTCTTT. The whole variable domain, remainder taken from reference TRBV2 and TRBJ1-1, is EPEVTQTPSHQVTQMGQEVILRCVPISNHLYFYWYRQILGQKVEFLVSFYNNEISEKSEIFDDQFSVERPDGSNFTLKIRSTKLEDSAMYFCASSLTENTEAFFGQGTRLTVV.

V and J are TRBV29-1 and TRBJ2-7; 9 bases match TRBD1. The length of the CDR3 is 13 residues. With 7 bases clipped from V and 7 bases from J, the junction kept 11 bases outside the gene matches. In germline, CDR1 is SQVTM, CDR2 ANQGSEA. The CDR3 is CSAGGQGPEEQYF. The CDR3 DNA follows: TGCAGCGCCGGCGGACAGGGGCCGGAGGAGCAGTACTTC.

CDR3 coding DNA: TGTGCCAGCAGCTCAGACGCTACTTCCTACGAGCAGTACTTC. It encodes CASSSDATSYEQYF. V gene TRBV9 combines with J gene TRBJ2-7; D ambiguous. The CDR3 sequence is 14 residues long. The V end was cut by 4 bases, the J end by 1 base, with 12 bases between. CDR1 is SGDLS and CDR2 is YYNGEE in the germline V gene.

The CDR3 here is CASSLFRGAYNEQFF. The CDR3 DNA sequence: TGTGCCAGCAGTTTGTTCAGGGGGGCTTACAATGAGCAGTTCTTC. This chain uses TRBV27 with TRBJ2-1; tentative D call: TRBD1 (7 bases). Germline V gives CDR1 MNHEY, CDR2 SMNVEV (reference sequence). The CDR3 sequence is 15 residues long. Between the trimmed V and J ends, which lost 3 bases and 4 bases, there was a span of 13 bases.

The CDR3 DNA reads as TGTGCCAGCAGCCCTGGGTTGGCTAGCGGGAAGGTACACTACAATGAGCAGTTCTTC. It translates to CASSPGLASGKVHYNEQFF. The V gene is TRBV27, the J gene TRBJ2-1, with 9 nucleotides matching TRBD2. This CDR3 is built from 19 residues. CDR1 MNHEY and CDR2 SMNVEV come from the germline V gene (reference sequence). With 6 bases clipped from V and 3 bases from J, the junction kept 18 bases outside the gene matches.

In this sample, this clone turned up once. The chain combines TRBV5-1 with TRBJ1-1; 11 positions agree with TRBD1. This CDR3 is built from 15 residues. Germline V CDR1 and CDR2: SGHRS, YFSETQ. V lost 3 bases to trimming and J lost 7 bases; unmatched junction nucleotides: 8. CDR3 loop: CASSWRTGGADEAFF. In DNA, the CDR3 is TGCGCCAGCAGCTGGAGGACAGGGGGCGCAGATGAAGCTTTCTTT.

V and J are TRBV7-8 and TRBJ2-7, with 9 bases lining up with TRBD2. The germline V gene encodes CDR1 SGHVS and CDR2 FQNEAQ. The CDR3 is 14 residues long. V trimming: 1 base; J trimming: 5 bases; junction bases outside the gene matches: 3. The CDR3 protein is CASSLVVAGDEQYV. Written as DNA, the CDR3 is TGTGCCAGCAGCTTAGTGGTAGCGGGAGACGAGCAGTACGTC.

The chain is built from TRBV6-5 and TRBJ2-1; no firm D call. CDR1 is MNHEY and CDR2 is SVGAGI in the germline V gene. The CDR3 length is 10 residues. The V end lost 8 bases, the J end lost 9 bases, and 8 bases lay between the germline ends. This CDR3 reads CASGSTEQFF. The CDR3 DNA reads as TGTGCCAGCGGGTCAACTGAGCAGTTCTTC.

This clone appeared once. V and J are TRBV6-6 and TRBJ1-5, with unresolved D. Germline V CDR1 and CDR2: MNHNY, SVGAGI (reference sequence). There are 11 residues in the CDR3. V was clipped by 6 bases and J by 4 bases, with 4 bases between them. CDR3 nucleotides: TGTGCCAGCAGCGCAAATCAGCCCCAGCATTTT. This sequence encodes CASSANQPQHF.